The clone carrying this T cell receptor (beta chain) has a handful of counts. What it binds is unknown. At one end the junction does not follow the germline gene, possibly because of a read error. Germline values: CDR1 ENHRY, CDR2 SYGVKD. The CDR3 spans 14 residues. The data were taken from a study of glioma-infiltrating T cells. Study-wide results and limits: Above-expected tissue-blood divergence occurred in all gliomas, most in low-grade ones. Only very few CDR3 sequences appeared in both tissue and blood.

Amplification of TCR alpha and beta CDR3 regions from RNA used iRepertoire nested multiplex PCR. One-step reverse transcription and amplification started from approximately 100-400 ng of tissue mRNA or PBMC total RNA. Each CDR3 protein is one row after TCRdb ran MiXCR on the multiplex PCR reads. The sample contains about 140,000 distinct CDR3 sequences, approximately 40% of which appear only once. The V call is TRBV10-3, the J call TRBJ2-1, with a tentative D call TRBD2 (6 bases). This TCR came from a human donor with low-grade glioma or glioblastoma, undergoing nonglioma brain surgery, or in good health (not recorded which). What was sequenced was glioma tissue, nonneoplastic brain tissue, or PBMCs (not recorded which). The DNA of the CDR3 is TGTGCCATCAGTGAGCCCGACATGGCTAGCGAATTGCTCTTC. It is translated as CAISEPDMASELLF.